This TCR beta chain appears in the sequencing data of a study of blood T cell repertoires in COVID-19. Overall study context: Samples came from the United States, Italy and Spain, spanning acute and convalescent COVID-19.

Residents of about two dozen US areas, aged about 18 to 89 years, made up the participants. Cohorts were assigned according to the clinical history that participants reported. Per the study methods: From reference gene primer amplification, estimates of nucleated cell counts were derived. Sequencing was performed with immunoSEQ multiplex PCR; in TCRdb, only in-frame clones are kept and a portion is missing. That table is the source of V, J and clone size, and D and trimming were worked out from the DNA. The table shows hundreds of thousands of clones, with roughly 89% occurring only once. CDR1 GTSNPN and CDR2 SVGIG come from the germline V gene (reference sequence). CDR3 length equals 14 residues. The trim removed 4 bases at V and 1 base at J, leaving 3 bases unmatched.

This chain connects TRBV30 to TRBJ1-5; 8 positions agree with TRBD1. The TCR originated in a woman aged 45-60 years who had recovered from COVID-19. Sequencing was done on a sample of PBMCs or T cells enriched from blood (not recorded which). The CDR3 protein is CAWNQGASNQPQHF. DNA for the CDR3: TGTGCCTGGAATCAGGGGGCGAGCAATCAGCCCCAGCATTTT. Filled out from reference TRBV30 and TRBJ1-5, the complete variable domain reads SQTIHQWPATLVQPVGSPLSLECTVEGTSNPNLYWYRQAAGRGLQLLFYSVGIGQISSEVPQNLSASRPQDRQFILSSKKLLLSDSGFYLCAWNQGASNQPQHFGDGTRLSIL.